This T cell receptor (beta chain) emerged from a study of T cell responses to AZD1222 COVID-19 vaccine. General study findings and limits: Targets within unmutated variant regions were reportedly found for nearly half of spike-specific TCRs.

Assay used: immunoSEQ multiplex PCR; TCRdb lists only in-frame clones, some missing. The sample carries 150,000 to 200,000 clones, roughly 90% recorded once. Note on this clone: Its target is not known.

The V gene end was trimmed by 6 bases and the J gene end by 7 bases; junction bases not matched to a gene: 4. CDR3 size: 13 residues. Germline V gives CDR1 LNHDA, CDR2 SQIVND (reference sequence). The receptor was isolated from an adult in good health. The starting material was peripheral blood, obtained on day 0 of AZD1222 vaccination. J is TRBJ1-5 and V is TRBV19; 9 nucleotides agree with TRBD1. The CDR3 sequence: CASSWTGDQPQHF. The CDR3 nucleotides read TGTGCCAGTAGCTGGACAGGGGACCAGCCCCAGCATTTT.